The text below deals with one T cell receptor (beta chain). Its antigen is unknown. The CDR3 ends on some other residue instead of the conserved phenylalanine or tryptophan, so this is likely a read error. It is unclear where the CDR3 begins or ends on the DNA, so no DNA is shown, and the CDR3 is as TCRdb lists it. The data stem from a study of CD8+CD57+ T cells in acquired aplastic anemia. Study background: CD4+ and CD8+ cells, once sorted, gave DNA averaging roughly 3 ug.

Study results and limitations: Patients and controls shared roughly 31 CD8+ CDR3 sequences, highly expressed in patients. Patients versus controls showed no significant CD8+ Simpson's diversity difference.

The study profiled TCR beta VDJ and CDR3 using genomic DNA as template. TCRdb independently ran MiXCR on the reads; one entry per CDR3 protein. The data show 200,000 or so distinct CDR3 sequences, with approximately 65% seen just once and around three fifths held by the top ten. Patients picked for sequencing had shown CD8+CD57+ cell expansion detected by flow cytometry. Each patient had severe acquired aplastic anemia. The CDR3 contains 8 residues when both ends are counted. From germline, CDR1 is MRHNA and CDR2 SNTAGT. The sequence came from a human donor with aplastic anemia. The specimen sequenced was sorted CD4+, CD8+, or CD8+CD57+ T cells (not recorded which) from PBMCs. The chain is built from TRBV6-4 and TRBJ2-6; the table's D call, TRBD1, was not checked against the DNA. CDR3 in amino acids: CASSPGTS.